Sequencing of this TCR beta chain was carried out in a study of T-cell memory formation after mild COVID-19. Study information: TCR clusters mostly belonged to single donors. Overall study results and limits: CD8+ contracting clones occupied EMRA, while CD4+ ones occupied mainly CM and EM. Memory from before infection featured some responding clones, which suggests cross-reactive memory joined. A balance of CD4 and CD8 characterized clones contracting day 15 to 85, whereas later expanders leaned CD4+.

The V and J ends lost 3 bases and 5 bases respectively, with 13 bases between them. CDR3 length equals 14 residues. Germline values: CDR1 KGHSH, CDR2 LQKENI. Ten or more counts support this clonotype. Its specificity is not known. Each CDR3 protein gets one entry after TCRdb re-called the 5' RACE reads with MiXCR. This repertoire shows fewer than 350,000 distinct CDR3 sequences, 15% to 20% found once; its top ten account for around 22%. The clonotype was recovered from a man aged 18 to 29 who had mild COVID-19 (a few samples of this study predate the infection). Cell type and time point are not known. The sequenced sample consisted of PBMCs or a T cell subset sorted from them (not recorded which). The chain joins TRBV18 to TRBJ1-1; tentative D call: TRBD1 (5 bases). The DNA of the CDR3 is TGTGCCAGCTCACCGGAACAGGTGGGAACTGAAGCTTTCTTT. Amino acid sequence: CASSPEQVGTEAFF.